This T cell receptor (beta chain) was documented in a study of cytomegalovirus exposure and HLA in healthy donors. With 60 Vbeta and 13 Jbeta primers, the PCR was carried out. Method: immunoSEQ multiplex PCR; TCRdb's copy keeps in-frame clones and lacks some. The data show approximately 64,000 clones, with over 75% seen just once and more than 4.5% held by the top ten. As to this clone: The antigen remains unidentified.

V was pared by 6 bases and J by 7 bases, with 10 bases between. The CDR3 consists of 12 residues. Germline V gives CDR1 SNHLY, CDR2 FYNNEI. Though nominally healthy at sampling, donors likely had unrecorded immune exposures. The study, taken as a whole, reports: Follow-up analysis seemed to connect common viral pathogens with several of the most significant clusters identified.

This TCR derives from a male donor in good health and CMV-seropositive. The specimen sequenced was PBMCs. The chain couples TRBV2 to TRBJ2-1; D not resolved. The CDR3 sequence: CASSEILNEQFF. CDR3 bases: TGTGCCAGCAGCGAAATCTTAAATGAGCAGTTCTTC.